This T cell receptor (beta chain) was profiled in a study of blood T cells in healthy people across ages. Background on the study: When template switching was applied, about one barcoded beta molecule was captured per two T cells. Study results and limitations: Measured against age, TCR beta diversity per million T cells decreased in a roughly linear manner.

Sample-barcoded 5' priming and a J-beta primer mix drove a second PCR of roughly 6 to 12 cycles. Carrying 12 random nucleotides, a template-switch adaptor labeled each individual cDNA molecule. TCRdb processed the 5' RACE reads anew with MiXCR; each CDR3 protein has one entry. Found here are approximately 1.5 million distinct CDR3 sequences, roughly a third of them singletons; the top ten hold 11%. Every donor provided approximately 10 milliliters of peripheral blood. CDR3 length: 12 residues. The trim removed 2 bases at V and 6 bases at J, leaving 3 bases unmatched. Germline CDR1 reads GTSNPN; CDR2 reads SVGIG (reference sequence). This clonotype was recorded a few times. Its specificity is unknown.

The sample comprised blood. This sequence originates from a woman in her twenties or thirties in good health. The rearrangement uses TRBV30 and TRBJ1-2; 7 positions agree with TRBD1. For the CDR3, the DNA is TGTGCCTGGAGTCGCCAGGGGGATGGCTACACCTTC. As protein: CAWSRQGDGYTF. The full variable domain, completed using reference TRBV30 and TRBJ1-2, is SQTIHQWPATLVQPVGSPLSLECTVEGTSNPNLYWYRQAAGRGLQLLFYSVGIGQISSEVPQNLSASRPQDRQFILSSKKLLLSDSGFYLCAWSRQGDGYTFGSGTRLTVV.